The 3 T cell receptor beta chains in this list originate from one sample, sequenced in a study of T cell repertoires in cytomegalovirus infection. Using its own MiXCR run on the reads, TCRdb lists one record per CDR3 protein. The sample has fewer than 900,000 distinct CDR3 sequences, 29% seen once; the top ten hold roughly 13%. Which antigens these TCRs recognize remains unknown. Source: cultured CD8+ T cells from PBMCs, taken from culture after CMV antigen stimulation. The receptors come from a human donor in good health (CMV status not recorded). Some clones in this sample may be carry-over from other donors' samples.

This sequence joins TRBV29-1 and TRBJ1-1; no clear D. The CDR3 is made up of 11 amino acids. Trimming shortened V by 5 bases and J by 7 bases, and 11 bases separated the two germline ends. Germline V gene data show CDR1 as SQVTM and CDR2 as ANQGSEA. Here the CDR3 reads CSVQTALEAFF. The CDR3 DNA sequence: TGCAGCGTTCAGACCGCTCTTGAAGCTTTCTTT.

The V and J genes are TRBV2 and TRBJ1-2, with D possibly being TRBD1 (6 bases). Looked up from germline, CDR1 is SNHLY and CDR2 is FYNNEI. This CDR3 comprises 15 residues. The V and J ends lost 3 bases and 0 bases respectively, with 11 bases between them. CDR3 sequence: CASSETGQTNYGYTF. In DNA form, the CDR3 reads TGTGCCAGCAGTGAGACAGGCCAAACTAACTATGGCTACACCTTC. Variable domain in full (rest from reference TRBV2 and TRBJ1-2): EPEVTQTPSHQVTQMGQEVILRCVPISNHLYFYWYRQILGQKVEFLVSFYNNEISEKSEIFDDQFSVERPDGSNFTLKIRSTKLEDSAMYFCASSETGQTNYGYTFGSGTRLTVV.

In this sample, this clonotype turned up many times. The chain combines TRBV5-5 with TRBJ1-4, with no clear D. V was pared by 2 bases and J by 0 bases, with 11 bases between. The V gene's germline CDR1 is SGHKS and CDR2 YYEKEE (reference sequence). The CDR3 loop spans 16 amino acids. This chain's CDR3 is CASSFGRGATNEKLFF. CDR3 sequence (DNA): TGTGCCAGCAGCTTTGGACGGGGTGCAACTAATGAAAAACTGTTTTTT. Looking up the rest from reference TRBV5-5 and TRBJ1-4 gives the full variable domain: DAGVTQSPTHLIKTRGQQVTLRCSPISGHKSVSWYQQVLGQGPQFIFQYYEKEERGRGNFPDRFSARQFPNYSSELNVNALLLGDSALYLCASSFGRGATNEKLFFGSGTQLSVL.